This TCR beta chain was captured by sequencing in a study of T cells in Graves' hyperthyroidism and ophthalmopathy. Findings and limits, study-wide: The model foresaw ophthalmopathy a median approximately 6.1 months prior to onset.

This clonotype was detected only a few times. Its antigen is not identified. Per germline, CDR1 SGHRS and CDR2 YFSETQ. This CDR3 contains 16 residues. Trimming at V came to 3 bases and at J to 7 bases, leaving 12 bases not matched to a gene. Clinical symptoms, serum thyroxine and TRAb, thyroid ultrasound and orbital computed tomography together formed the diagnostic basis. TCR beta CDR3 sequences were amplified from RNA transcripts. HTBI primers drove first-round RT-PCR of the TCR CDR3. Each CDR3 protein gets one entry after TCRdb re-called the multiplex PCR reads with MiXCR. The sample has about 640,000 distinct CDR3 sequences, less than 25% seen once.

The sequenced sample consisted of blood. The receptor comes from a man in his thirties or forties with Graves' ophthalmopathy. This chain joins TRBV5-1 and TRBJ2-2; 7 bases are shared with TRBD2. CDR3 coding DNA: TGCGCCAGCAGCTCCTTCGGCGGGAGACTGAGCGGGGAGCTGTTTTTT. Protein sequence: CASSSFGGRLSGELFF.